In this sample, the clone carrying this TCR beta chain turned up a few times. The source of the sample is a study of identical twins. Trimming took 1 base from V and 1 from J, leaving 9 bases between them. The CDR3 consists of 15 residues. The germline CDR1 and CDR2 sequences are MDHEN and SYDVKM. TCRdb called the 5' RACE reads again in MiXCR, with one record for every CDR3 protein. The table shows 350,000 to 600,000 distinct CDR3 sequences, with more than 13% occurring only once. The data were also submitted as part of a second study, on yellow fever vaccine responses in identical twins.

The sequenced material came from CD4+ T cells sorted from blood. The receptor's source is a woman under 30 in good health. The chain links TRBV28 to TRBJ2-3, with D possibly TRBD1 on 5 matching bases. The CDR3 DNA reads TGTGCCAGCAGTTTATCAGGGTCGGGCACAGATACGCAGTATTTT. This sequence encodes CASSLSGSGTDTQYF.